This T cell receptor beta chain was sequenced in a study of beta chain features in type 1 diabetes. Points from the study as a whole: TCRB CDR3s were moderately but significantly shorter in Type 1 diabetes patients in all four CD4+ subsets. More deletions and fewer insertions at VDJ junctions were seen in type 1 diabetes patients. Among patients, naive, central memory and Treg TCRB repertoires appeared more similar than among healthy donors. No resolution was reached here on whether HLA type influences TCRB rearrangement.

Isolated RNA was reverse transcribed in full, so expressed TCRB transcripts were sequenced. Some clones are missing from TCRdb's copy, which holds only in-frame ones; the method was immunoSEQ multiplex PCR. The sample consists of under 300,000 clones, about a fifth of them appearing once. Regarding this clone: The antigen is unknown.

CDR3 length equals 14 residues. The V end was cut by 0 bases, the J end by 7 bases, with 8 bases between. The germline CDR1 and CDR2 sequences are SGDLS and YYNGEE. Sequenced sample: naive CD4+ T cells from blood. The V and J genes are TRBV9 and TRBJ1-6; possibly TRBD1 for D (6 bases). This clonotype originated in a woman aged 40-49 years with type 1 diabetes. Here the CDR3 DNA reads TGTGCCAGCAGCGTAGAGGGGGAAAATTCACCCCTCCACTTT. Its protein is CASSVEGENSPLHF.